The rows below give T cell receptor beta chains drawn from one sample of a study of cytomegalovirus exposure and HLA in healthy donors. Assay used: immunoSEQ multiplex PCR; TCRdb lists only in-frame clones, some missing. There are about 60,000 clones in the sample; roughly 70% occur only once, and 5.4% lies in the top ten. The material sequenced was PBMCs. The source of these receptors is a man aged 45-60 years in good health and CMV-seronegative. The CDR3 runs from the conserved cysteine through the conserved F or W. D genes are given only for firm matches. The size of a clone is reported for some rows only, either as once, few or many, or as a class for expanded clones.

j_call: TRBJ1-6
v_call: TRBV6-5
clone_size: NA
d_call: NA
cdr3_nt: TGTGCCAGCAGGGTCACAGGGTTAGGTTCACCCCTCCACTTT
cdr3_aa: CASRVTGLGSPLHF

j_call: TRBJ1-2
v_call: TRBV6-5
clone_size: NA
d_call: NA
cdr3_nt: TGTGCCAGCAGGTTAGACATGGGCGGCTACACCTTC
cdr3_aa: CASRLDMGGYTF

j_call: TRBJ1-1
v_call: TRBV6-1
clone_size: few
d_call: NA
cdr3_nt: TGTGCCAGCAGCCCTGCAGAGGACTCTGGCACTGAAGCTTTCTTT
cdr3_aa: CASSPAEDSGTEAFF

j_call: TRBJ2-3
v_call: TRBV4-2
clone_size: NA
d_call: NA
cdr3_nt: TGTGCCAGCGGGGACACCAGCACAGATACGCAGTATTTT
cdr3_aa: CASGDTSTDTQYF

j_call: TRBJ2-2
v_call: TRBV6-1
clone_size: many
d_call: NA
cdr3_nt: TGTGCCAGCAGTGAATTAGTGACGAACACCGGGGAGCTGTTTTTT
cdr3_aa: CASSELVTNTGELFF

j_call: TRBJ2-3
v_call: TRBV2
clone_size: NA
d_call: TRBD2
cdr3_nt: TGTGCCAGCACGGGGGGATACCCAGATACGCAGTATTTT
cdr3_aa: CASTGGYPDTQYF

j_call: TRBJ2-1
v_call: TRBV6-1
clone_size: NA
d_call: TRBD1
cdr3_nt: TGTGCCAGCACAGCATGGACAGGGGGCCGGGATGAGCAGTTCTTC
cdr3_aa: CASTAWTGGRDEQFF

j_call: TRBJ1-2
v_call: TRBV5-1
clone_size: NA
d_call: NA
cdr3_nt: TGCGCCAGCAGCTTGGATTGGAGGGCTCCCCACCTTAACTATGGCTACACCTTC
cdr3_aa: CASSLDWRAPHLNYGYTF

j_call: TRBJ1-2
v_call: TRBV7-9
clone_size: NA
d_call: TRBD1
cdr3_nt: TGTGCCAGCAGCTCCCCGGGACAGGGGGTGTATGGCTACACCTTC
cdr3_aa: CASSSPGQGVYGYTF

j_call: TRBJ1-6
v_call: TRBV10-2
clone_size: NA
d_call: NA
cdr3_nt: TGCGCCAGCAGTGGATCCGGGGGCGGCGTTTTGGGAGGGCCACCCCTCCACTTT
cdr3_aa: CASSGSGGGVLGGPPLHF

j_call: TRBJ1-2
v_call: TRBV7-9
clone_size: NA
d_call: TRBD1
cdr3_nt: TGTGCCAGCAGCTTAGACCAAGAGGGGGCCTACACCTTC
cdr3_aa: CASSLDQEGAYTF

j_call: TRBJ2-1
v_call: TRBV5-1
clone_size: NA
d_call: NA
cdr3_nt: TGCGCCAGCAGCTTGACAGCCTACAATGAGCAGTTCTTC
cdr3_aa: CASSLTAYNEQFF

j_call: TRBJ1-5
v_call: TRBV27
clone_size: NA
d_call: TRBD1
cdr3_nt: TGTGCCAGCAGGATGACAGGGGGGCAGCCCCAGCATTTT
cdr3_aa: CASRMTGGQPQHF

j_call: TRBJ2-7
v_call: TRBV6-5
clone_size: NA
d_call: NA
cdr3_nt: TGTGCCAGCAGTATCGGGAATTTCTACGAGCAGTACTTC
cdr3_aa: CASSIGNFYEQYF

j_call: TRBJ1-5
v_call: TRBV27
clone_size: few
d_call: NA
cdr3_nt: TGTGCCAGCAGTTTGAGTGCCCCAGGGGGCAATCAGCCCCAGCATTTT
cdr3_aa: CASSLSAPGGNQPQHF

j_call: TRBJ2-3
v_call: TRBV6-4
clone_size: few
d_call: TRBD2
cdr3_nt: TGTGCCAGCAGTGACACTAGCGGGGGCACAGATACGCAGTATTTT
cdr3_aa: CASSDTSGGTDTQYF

j_call: TRBJ2-1
v_call: TRBV19
clone_size: NA
d_call: NA
cdr3_nt: TGTGCCAGTACTACAGGGAATGAGCAGTTCTTC
cdr3_aa: CASTTGNEQFF

j_call: TRBJ2-3
v_call: TRBV5-1
clone_size: few
d_call: TRBD2
cdr3_nt: TGCGCCAGCTTTAAGACTAGCAGTCCAGATACGCAGTATTTT
cdr3_aa: CASFKTSSPDTQYF

j_call: TRBJ1-1
v_call: TRBV5-1
clone_size: NA
d_call: TRBD1
cdr3_nt: TGCGCCAGCAGTTCAGGGACAGCGAACACTGAAGCTTTCTTT
cdr3_aa: CASSSGTANTEAFF

j_call: TRBJ1-4
v_call: TRBV7-9
clone_size: NA
d_call: NA
cdr3_nt: TGTGCCAGCAGCTTAAGCAGACTTAATGAAAAACTGTTTTTT
cdr3_aa: CASSLSRLNEKLFF

j_call: TRBJ2-3
v_call: TRBV4-1
clone_size: few
d_call: NA
cdr3_nt: TGCGCCAGCACCTATTCAGATACGCAGTATTTT
cdr3_aa: CASTYSDTQYF

j_call: TRBJ1-1
v_call: TRBV9
clone_size: NA
d_call: TRBD1
cdr3_nt: TGTGCCAGCAGCGTAGCCGGGACAGGGGCGGTGAACACTGAAGCTTTCTTT
cdr3_aa: CASSVAGTGAVNTEAFF

j_call: TRBJ2-7
v_call: TRBV6-1
clone_size: NA
d_call: NA
cdr3_nt: TGTGCCAGCAGTGAAGGGCATTATTTCTACGAGCAGTACTTC
cdr3_aa: CASSEGHYFYEQYF

j_call: TRBJ2-2
v_call: TRBV5-8
clone_size: NA
d_call: TRBD1
cdr3_nt: TGTGCCAGCAGACCCGACAGGGGGCGCACCGGGGAGCTGTTTTTT
cdr3_aa: CASRPDRGRTGELFF

j_call: TRBJ2-5
v_call: TRBV14
clone_size: NA
d_call: TRBD1
cdr3_nt: TGTGCCAGCAGCTGGACAGGGAGGTTTGAGACCCAGTACTTC
cdr3_aa: CASSWTGRFETQYF

j_call: TRBJ2-1
v_call: TRBV5-1
clone_size: few
d_call: NA
cdr3_nt: TGCGCCAGCAGCTTGGTGCTCGCGAAAGGAGCCAATGAGCAGTTCTTC
cdr3_aa: CASSLVLAKGANEQFF

j_call: TRBJ2-7
v_call: TRBV29-1
clone_size: once
d_call: TRBD1
cdr3_nt: TGCAGCGCCGGGACAGGGGCAATCTACGAGCAGTACTTC
cdr3_aa: CSAGTGAIYEQYF

j_call: TRBJ1-2
v_call: TRBV6-6
clone_size: NA
d_call: TRBD1
cdr3_nt: TGTGCCAGCAGTTCGGGACAGTCACTCTATGGCTACACCTTC
cdr3_aa: CASSSGQSLYGYTF

j_call: TRBJ2-5
v_call: TRBV5-3
clone_size: NA
d_call: TRBD2
cdr3_nt: TGTGCCAGAAGGTTACTAGCGGGGGGCCGGGAAGAGACCCAGTACTTC
cdr3_aa: CARRLLAGGREETQYF

j_call: TRBJ1-5
v_call: TRBV5-1
clone_size: NA
d_call: NA
cdr3_nt: TGCGCCAGCAGCTTGTACCCGTTAGATAGCAATCAGCCCCAGCATTTT
cdr3_aa: CASSLYPLDSNQPQHF

j_call: TRBJ2-7
v_call: TRBV19
clone_size: NA
d_call: TRBD1
cdr3_nt: TGTGCCAGTAGTATAGATGTTATCGGGACAGCTACCTCCTACGAGCAGTACTTC
cdr3_aa: CASSIDVIGTATSYEQYF

j_call: TRBJ1-6
v_call: TRBV7-9
clone_size: NA
d_call: TRBD1
cdr3_nt: TGTGCCAGCAGCGAGGACAGGTCAAATTCACCCCTCCACTTT
cdr3_aa: CASSEDRSNSPLHF